This record looks at one T cell receptor (beta chain) sequence and its context. Antigen unknown. The record originates from a study of cytomegalovirus exposure and HLA in healthy donors. Study in general: Drawn from HLA-typed donors, roughly 87 million unique TCRs were held in an early data release. Findings and limits, study-wide: Altogether, about 160 TCR beta chains were recorded as cytomegalovirus-associated. As immune exposure information, only CMV serostatus was available.

The CDR3 contains 15 residues. The V and J ends lost 2 bases and 5 bases respectively, with 15 bases between them. Germline assignment: CDR1 MDHEN and CDR2 SYDVKM. 60 Vbeta and 13 Jbeta primers were used in PCR. Some clones are missing from TCRdb's copy, which holds only in-frame ones; the method was immunoSEQ multiplex PCR. The table records 150,000 to 250,000 clones, around 79% of them present only once. The V gene is TRBV28, the J gene TRBJ2-5, with D possibly being TRBD2 (6 bases). This clonotype was sampled from a girl aged 10-17 years in good health and CMV-seropositive. Input material: PBMCs. For the CDR3, the DNA is TGTGCCAGCAGTTTACCGGGGGTTGCCTTTGAGACCCAGTACTTC. Protein sequence: CASSLPGVAFETQYF. Full variable domain (remainder filled in from reference TRBV28 and TRBJ2-5): DVKVTQSSRYLVKRTGEKVFLECVQDMDHENMFWYRQDPGLGLRLIYFSYDVKMKEKGDIPEGYSVSREKKERFSLILESASTNQTSMYLCASSLPGVAFETQYFGPGTRLLVL.